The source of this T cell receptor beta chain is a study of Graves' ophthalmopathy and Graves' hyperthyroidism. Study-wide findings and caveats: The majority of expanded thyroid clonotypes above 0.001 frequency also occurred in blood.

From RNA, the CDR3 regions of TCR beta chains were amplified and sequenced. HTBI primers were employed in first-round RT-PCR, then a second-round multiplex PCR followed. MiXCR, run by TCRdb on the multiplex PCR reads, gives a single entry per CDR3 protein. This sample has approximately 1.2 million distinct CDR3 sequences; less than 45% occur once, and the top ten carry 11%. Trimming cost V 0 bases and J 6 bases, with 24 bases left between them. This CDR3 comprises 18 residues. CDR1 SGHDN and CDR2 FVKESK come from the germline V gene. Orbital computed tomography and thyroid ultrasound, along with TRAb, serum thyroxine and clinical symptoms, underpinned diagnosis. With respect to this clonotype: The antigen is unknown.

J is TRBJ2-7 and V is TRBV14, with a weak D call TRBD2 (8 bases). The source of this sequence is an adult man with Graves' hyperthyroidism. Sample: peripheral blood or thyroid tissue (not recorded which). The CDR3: CASSQERTSLDRFSEQYF. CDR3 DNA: TGTGCCAGCAGCCAAGAGAGGACTAGCCTGGACAGGTTCAGCGAGCAGTACTTC.